This TCR beta chain was recorded in a study of shared clonotypes between healthy human individuals (dated by TCRdb to the early 2020s). For the wider study: A couple of women and a few men aged 18 to 49 years were included in the cohort. Per donor, three plates each were used for CD4 naive and CD4 memory, two for CD8 naive, and one for CD8 memory. To estimate repertoire size and how much clonotype sharing occurs between individuals, the study deeply sequenced the blood TCR repertoires of 4 to 6 healthy adults. Libraries were prepared and TCR repertoires were sequenced by different laboratories using diverse techniques, in order to increase sequencing depth and limit assay-specific biases. Between about 0.94 and 8.9 billion PBMCs per donor were obtained by leukapheresis.

CD8 naive samples were obtained by positive selection for CCR7 among CD45RO-negative cells, yielding a CD45RA+CCR7+ population from which TemRA cells were excluded. Donors were healthy HIV-negative adults with no recently reported acute infections or vaccinations. All donors were Caucasian adults living in Nashville, Tennessee, USA. After blood collection by leukapheresis, PBMCs were isolated using Ficoll-Histopaque density gradient centrifugation and then cryopreserved in the vapor phase of liquid nitrogen. Analytical flow cytometry was used to check the purity and quantity of every magnetically sorted T cell population. Genomic DNA was isolated from each sorted fraction and quantified by UV absorbance on a Nanodrop 2000c. This clone was detected once. The target of this receptor is not known. No clone much larger than this one lies a single base away; base qualities are absent. TCR CDR3 regions were amplified from genomic DNA by multiplex PCR using the deep immunoSEQ assay. Genomic DNA extracted from each cell subset was distributed evenly over all wells of several immunoSEQ 96-well plates, and each plate served as one replicate. For sorted subsets, each replicate PCR was loaded with 200 ng genomic DNA, equivalent to 25,000 to 35,000 T cell genomes. The purified libraries were quantified using a Qubit 3.0 fluorometer, sized with a Bioanalyzer 2100, and then quantified again using the KAPA Library Quantification kit. Each immunoSEQ 96-well plate was sequenced on its own single-read 150-cycle Illumina NextSeq 550 flow cell. Per the original workflow: The immunoSEQ output contained only junctional sequences without quality scores, so filtering could not match that applied to full-length reads. Sequences were annotated with PyIR, a Python wrapper for IgBLAST v1.9, using IMGT germline references to assign V/J genes and CDR3. Reads with weak V/J assignments (E-value above 1e-6), missing CDR3, stop codons, out-of-frame junctions, or ambiguous translated residues were removed. V3J clonotypes were defined as sequences sharing an identical inferred V gene, J gene, and CDR3 amino acid sequence. Percentage overlap between repertoires was computed as shared unique clonotypes divided by the size of the smaller repertoire. RTK rarefaction, the Chao1 estimator, and Recon v2.1 estimates of unobserved clonotypes were used to assess repertoire richness. For all TCRbeta clonotypes obtained by the gDNA method from several donors, generation probabilities were computed with OLGA. TCRdb limited this immuneACCESS table to in-frame rearrangements with V and J called. A share of clones is missing; checked studies link under half to unresolved V genes, and the rest is unexplained. Clone size and V and J calls were adopted from that table, with D and trimming inferred from the DNA. The table for this sample lists a few hundred thousand clones; 95% to 96% of them were counted only once. Of the sample, 0.1% to 0.11% is held by the ten largest clones.

The paper's findings and limits, for the study overall: Compared with non-shared clonotypes, clonotypes shared by all four sorted-subset donors had higher generation probabilities. Even with the large sequencing depth, rarefaction of the sorted-subset datasets indicated that sequencing was incomplete. The small number of donors limited the genetic and exposure-history diversity represented. Across a handful of donors, about 5% of naive CD4, approximately 4% of naive CD8, roughly 2.2% of memory CD4, and 0.3% to 0.45% of memory CD8 clonotypes were shared. Naive subsets generally had larger estimated clonotype richness than memory subsets did. Only blood was sampled, and tissue TCR repertoires likely differ from those in blood. Based on pairwise subsampling, the degree of clonotype sharing among donors was expected to be affected by sequencing depth.

CDR1 and CDR2 are drawn from the germline V gene: SGDLS, YYNGEE. Trimming costs V 4 bases and J 7 bases, and their ends lie 17 bases apart. The CDR3 starts with the cysteine, ends with the phenylalanine, and has 14 residues. The DNA shown is the 42-base CDR3, in frame from base 1. The sequence was collected from a woman in her 30s in good health. Material for sequencing was naive CD8+ T cells sorted from blood. Per the publication, the cell subset or site label means: CD45RA+CCR7+. Rearrangement joined TRBV9 to TRBJ1-2; confidence is insufficient to name the D gene. DNA sequence: TGTGCCAGCAGCCTAGAAGGGTTTAAAGGTGGCTACACCTTC. Translation gives CASSLEGFKGGYTF.